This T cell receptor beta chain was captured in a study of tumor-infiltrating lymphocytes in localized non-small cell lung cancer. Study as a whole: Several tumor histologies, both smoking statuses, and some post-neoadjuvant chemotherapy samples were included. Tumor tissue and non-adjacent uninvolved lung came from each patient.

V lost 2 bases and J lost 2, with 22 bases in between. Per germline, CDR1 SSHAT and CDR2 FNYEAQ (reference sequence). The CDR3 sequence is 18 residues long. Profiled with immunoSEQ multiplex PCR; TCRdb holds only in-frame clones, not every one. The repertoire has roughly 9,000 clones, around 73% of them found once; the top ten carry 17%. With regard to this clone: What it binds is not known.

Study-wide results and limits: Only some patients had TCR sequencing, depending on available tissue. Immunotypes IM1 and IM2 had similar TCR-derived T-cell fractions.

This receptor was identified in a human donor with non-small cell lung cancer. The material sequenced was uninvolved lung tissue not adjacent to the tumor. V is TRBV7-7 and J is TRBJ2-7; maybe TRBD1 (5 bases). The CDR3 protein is CASSLMSPWQGPTYEQYF. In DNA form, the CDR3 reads TGTGCCAGCAGCTTAATGAGTCCTTGGCAGGGCCCCACCTACGAGCAGTACTTC.